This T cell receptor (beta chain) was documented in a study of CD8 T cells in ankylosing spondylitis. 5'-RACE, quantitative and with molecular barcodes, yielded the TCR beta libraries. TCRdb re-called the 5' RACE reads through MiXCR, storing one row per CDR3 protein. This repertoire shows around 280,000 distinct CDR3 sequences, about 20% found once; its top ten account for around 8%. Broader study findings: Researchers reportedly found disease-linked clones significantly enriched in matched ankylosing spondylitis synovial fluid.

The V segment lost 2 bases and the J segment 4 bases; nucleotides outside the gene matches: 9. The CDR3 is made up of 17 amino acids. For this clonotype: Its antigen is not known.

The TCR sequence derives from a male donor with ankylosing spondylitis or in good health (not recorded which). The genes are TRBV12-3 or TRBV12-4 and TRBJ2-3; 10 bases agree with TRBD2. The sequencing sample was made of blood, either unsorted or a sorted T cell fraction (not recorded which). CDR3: CASSLPKGLAIPDTQYF. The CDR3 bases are TGTGCCAGCAGTTTACCCAAGGGACTAGCGATTCCAGATACGCAGTATTTT.